Shown below are 13 T cell receptor beta chains from a single sample sequenced in a study of response to subunit inactivated influenza vaccine. TCRdb ran MiXCR on the RT-PCR reads and lists one entry per CDR3 protein. The table shows approximately 700,000 distinct CDR3 sequences, with around a sixth occurring only once. The sample here was PBMCs from blood, taken roughly 12 days after vaccination. The receptors here all came from a man between 50 and 59 years old who received an inactivated influenza vaccine.

This clonotype came up a few times. The J gene is TRBJ2-7, the V gene TRBV10-3; no firm D call. V lost 0 bases and J lost 2, with 23 bases in between. Germline values: CDR1 ENHRY, CDR2 SYGVKD. The CDR3 is 19 amino acids. CDR3 residues: CAISESMFRGAHEPYEQYF. The CDR3 DNA is TGTGCCATCAGTGAGTCGATGTTCCGTGGCGCCCACGAGCCCTACGAGCAGTACTTC.

The rearrangement uses TRBV10-3 and TRBJ2-7, with D perhaps matching TRBD1 or TRBD2 (6 bases each). Germline CDR1 reads ENHRY; CDR2 reads SYGVKD. This CDR3 has 14 amino acids. The V and J ends lost 0 bases and 6 bases respectively, with 12 bases between them. The CDR3 bases are TGTGCCATCAGTGAGTCAGGGGGGTTTGGCGAGCAGTACTTC. Translating it yields CAISESGGFGEQYF.

Only a few counts were recorded for this clonotype. The chain has TRBV7-8 and TRBJ1-1; D call uncertain. V was trimmed by 5 bases and J by 8 bases, leaving 9 bases between them. Germline CDR1 SGHVS, CDR2 FQNEAQ. The CDR3 consists of 11 residues. As DNA, the CDR3 is TGTGCCAGCAGCCCGGTGGGGGAAGCTTTCTTT. It specifies CASSPVGEAFF. The full variable domain, completed using reference TRBV7-8 and TRBJ1-1, is GAGVSQSPRYKVAKRGQDVALRCDPISGHVSLFWYQQALGQGPEFLTYFQNEAQLDKSGLPSDRFFAERPEGSVSTLKIQRTQQEDSAVYLCASSPVGEAFFGQGTRLTVV.

CDR3: CAISESPGGFIGNSNEQFF. CDR3 nucleotides: TGTGCCATCAGTGAGTCGCCAGGGGGTTTTATAGGAAACAGCAATGAGCAGTTCTTC. The rearrangement uses TRBV10-3 and TRBJ2-1; TRBD1 agrees at 7 bases. Trimming cost V 0 bases and J 6 bases; bases outside gene matches: 17. CDR1 and CDR2 (germline): ENHRY, SYGVKD. CDR3 length: 19 residues.

A single count supports this clonotype. CDR3 nucleotide sequence: TGCGCCAGCAGCGTCGGAGGGACAGGGGAGCAGTACTTC. It encodes CASSVGGTGEQYF. The V and J genes are TRBV5-1 and TRBJ2-7; 9 nucleotides align to TRBD1. The CDR3 is made up of 13 amino acids. From germline, CDR1 is SGHRS and CDR2 YFSETQ. J was trimmed by 7 bases and V by 4 bases; bases with no gene match: 6. The entire variable domain, with the rest obtained from reference TRBV5-1 and TRBJ2-7, is as follows: KAGVTQTPRYLIKTRGQQVTLSCSPISGHRSVSWYQQTPGQGLQFLFEYFSETQRNKGNFPGRFSGRQFSNSRSEMNVSTLELGDSALYLCASSVGGTGEQYFGPGTRLTVT.

This clonotype was counted only a few times. The CDR3 loop reads CASSLEVTGNEQFF. CDR3 DNA sequence: TGTGCCAGCAGCTTGGAAGTAACCGGTAATGAGCAGTTCTTC. The chain uses TRBV5-5 and TRBJ2-1; D not certain. Germline loops: CDR1 SGHKS, CDR2 YYEKEE (reference sequence). CDR3 length: 14 residues. V was trimmed by 0 bases and J by 7 bases, leaving 11 bases between them.

This chain uses TRBV20-1 with TRBJ2-3; D is uncertain. Between the trimmed V and J ends, which lost 2 bases and 6 bases, there was a span of 18 bases. Per germline, CDR1 DFQATT and CDR2 SNEGSKA (reference sequence). The CDR3 is 15 residues long. The CDR3 loop reads CSARLGLSTQDTQYF. The CDR3 DNA sequence: TGCAGTGCTAGACTGGGCCTTAGCACCCAGGATACGCAGTATTTT.

The DNA of the CDR3 is TGTGCCAGCAGGGTGACTAGCGGGAGCTCCTACAATGAGCAGTTCTTC. It specifies CASRVTSGSSYNEQFF. V gene TRBV27 combines with J gene TRBJ2-1; TRBD2 matches 12 bases. This CDR3 spans 16 amino acids. Germline trimming cut 6 bases from V and 0 bases from J; bases unmatched to any gene: 3. Germline CDR1 MNHEY, CDR2 SMNVEV (reference sequence).

This clonotype was observed a handful of times. The chain couples TRBV5-1 to TRBJ2-5; D might be TRBD1 (6 bases). The CDR3 runs 14 residues. CDR1 SGHRS and CDR2 YFSETQ come from the germline V gene. Trimming shortened V by 4 bases and J by 1 base, and 11 bases separated the two germline ends. CDR3 in amino acids: CASSHRDTQETQYF. CDR3 bases: TGCGCCAGCAGCCACCGGGACACCCAAGAGACCCAGTACTTC.

The chain combines TRBV10-3 with TRBJ2-7; TRBD2 agrees at 7 bases. The V gene end was trimmed by 9 bases and the J gene end by 0 bases; junction bases not matched to a gene: 5. The CDR3 sequence is 13 residues long. Looked up from germline, CDR1 is ENHRY and CDR2 is SYGVKD. CDR3 in amino acids: CAIAGGSSYEQYF. CDR3 sequence (DNA): TGTGCCATTGCCGGGGGGAGCTCCTACGAGCAGTACTTC.

The rearrangement uses TRBV5-6 and TRBJ2-1, with TRBD2 identical over 8 bases. Germline values: CDR1 SGHDT, CDR2 YYEEEE. J lost 0 bases, V lost 4 bases, and 6 bases had no gene match. The CDR3 contains 16 residues. The CDR3 is CASSDAGGRSYNEQFF. In nucleotides, the CDR3 is TGTGCCAGCAGCGATGCGGGGGGCCGCTCCTACAATGAGCAGTTCTTC.

The chain uses TRBV10-3 and TRBJ1-1, with D perhaps matching TRBD1 (6 bases). Germline loops: CDR1 ENHRY, CDR2 SYGVKD. The CDR3 spans 15 residues. V lost 0 bases to trimming and J lost 1 base, with 9 bases between them. The CDR3 loop is CAISESLQGNTEAFF. In DNA, the CDR3 is TGTGCCATCAGTGAGTCCCTACAGGGGAACACTGAAGCTTTCTTT.

This clonotype was seen more than once but under ten times. The chain joins TRBV4-1 to TRBJ2-1, with 9 bases that match TRBD1. The junction had 5 bases not matched to a gene; V was cut back by 4 bases and J by 7 bases. The germline CDR1 and CDR2 sequences are MGHRA and YSYEKL. The CDR3 is made up of 14 amino acids. CDR3 sequence (DNA): TGCGCCAGCAGCCGACAGGGGGGGGCGAATGAGCAGTTCTTC. It codes for CASSRQGGANEQFF.